The entry that follows covers one T cell receptor beta chain sequence. Its antigen is not known. 60 Vbeta and 13 Jbeta primers were used in PCR. Libraries were prepared by immunoSEQ multiplex PCR; TCRdb keeps only in-frame clonotypes and omits some of them. This table has more than 95,000 clones, approximately 79% appearing once. This sample was included in a study of cytomegalovirus exposure and HLA in healthy donors. As for the study in general: Researchers found that 81% of just under 400 genotyped donors fell within the Caucasian-associated ancestry cluster.

V was shortened by 6 bases and J by 5 bases, with 19 bases between the two germline ends. Per the germline V gene, CDR1 is MDHEN and CDR2 is SYDVKM. The CDR3 totals 15 residues. General study points: Common viral pathogens seemed, in a later analysis, to connect with several of the most significant clusters. The records held CMV serostatus as the only immune exposure information.

The source is a man in his forties or fifties in good health and CMV-seropositive. The J gene is TRBJ1-2, the V gene TRBV28; the D is unclear. Specimen: PBMCs. Here the CDR3 DNA reads TGTGCCAGCAGCCCACCCGGGGAGGATGGATATGGCTACACCTTC. It translates to CASSPPGEDGYGYTF.